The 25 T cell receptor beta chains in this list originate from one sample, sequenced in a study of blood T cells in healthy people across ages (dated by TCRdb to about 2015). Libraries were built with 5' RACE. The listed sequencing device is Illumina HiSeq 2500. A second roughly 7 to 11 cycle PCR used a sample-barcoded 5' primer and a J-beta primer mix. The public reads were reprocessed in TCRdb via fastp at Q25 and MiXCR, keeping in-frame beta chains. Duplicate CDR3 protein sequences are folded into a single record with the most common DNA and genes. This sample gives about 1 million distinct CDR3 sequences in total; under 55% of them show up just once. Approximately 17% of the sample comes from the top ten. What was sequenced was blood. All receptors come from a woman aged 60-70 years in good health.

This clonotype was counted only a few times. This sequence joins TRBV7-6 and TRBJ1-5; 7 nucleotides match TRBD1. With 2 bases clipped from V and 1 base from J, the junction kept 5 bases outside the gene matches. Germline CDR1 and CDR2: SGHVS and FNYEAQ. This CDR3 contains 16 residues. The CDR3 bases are TGTGCCAGCAGCTTAAGAGGCAGGGGGAGCAATCAGCCCCAGCATTTT. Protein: CASSLRGRGSNQPQHF.

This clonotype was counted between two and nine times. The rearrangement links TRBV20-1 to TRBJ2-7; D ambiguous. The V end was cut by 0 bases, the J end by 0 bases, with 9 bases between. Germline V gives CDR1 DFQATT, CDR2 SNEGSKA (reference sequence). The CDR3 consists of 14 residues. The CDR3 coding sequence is TGCAGTGCTAGAGATCGTCGGAGCTCCTACGAGCAGTACTTC. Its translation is CSARDRRSSYEQYF.

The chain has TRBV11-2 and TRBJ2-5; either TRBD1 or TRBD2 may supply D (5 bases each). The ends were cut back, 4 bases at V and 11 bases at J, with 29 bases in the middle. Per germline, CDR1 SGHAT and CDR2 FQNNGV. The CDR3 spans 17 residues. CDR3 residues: CASSSTRDPTPYNEQYF. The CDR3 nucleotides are TGTGCCAGCAGCTCTACACGGGACCCCACACCCTACAATGAGCAGTACTTC.

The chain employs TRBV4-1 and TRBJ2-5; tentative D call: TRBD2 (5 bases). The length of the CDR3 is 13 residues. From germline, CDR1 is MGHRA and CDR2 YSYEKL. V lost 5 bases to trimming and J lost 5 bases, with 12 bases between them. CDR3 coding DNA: TGCGCCAGCAGCAGAGGGCCGTTGGAGACCCAGTACTTC. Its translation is CASSRGPLETQYF.

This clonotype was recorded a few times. CDR3 coding DNA: TGTGCCAGCAGTATACCGACAGGGGCGGAGCAGTACTTC. Its protein is CASSIPTGAEQYF. This chain connects TRBV27 to TRBJ2-7; 8 bases fit TRBD1. Unmatched junction bases numbered 7, after V lost 5 bases and J lost 7 bases. CDR1 and CDR2 from the germline V gene are MNHEY and SMNVEV (reference sequence). This CDR3 region has 13 residues.

The CDR3 loop is CASSHKNEAFF. CDR3 bases: TGTGCCAGCAGCCACAAGAATGAAGCTTTCTTT. The rearrangement uses TRBV27 and TRBJ1-1, with unresolved D. The CDR3 extends over 11 amino acids. V was shortened by 6 bases and J by 7 bases, with 9 bases between the two germline ends. The germline CDR1 and CDR2 sequences are MNHEY and SMNVEV (reference sequence).

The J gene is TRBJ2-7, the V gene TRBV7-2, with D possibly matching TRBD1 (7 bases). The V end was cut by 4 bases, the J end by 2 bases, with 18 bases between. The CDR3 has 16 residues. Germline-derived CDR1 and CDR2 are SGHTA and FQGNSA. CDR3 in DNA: TGTGCCAGCAGCTCCGACACGACAGGGAGGCCCTACGAGCAGTACTTC. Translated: CASSSDTTGRPYEQYF.

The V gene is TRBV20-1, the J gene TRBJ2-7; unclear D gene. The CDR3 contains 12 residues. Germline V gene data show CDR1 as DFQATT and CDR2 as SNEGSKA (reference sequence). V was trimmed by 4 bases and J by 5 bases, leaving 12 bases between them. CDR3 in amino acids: CSANMLDNEQYF. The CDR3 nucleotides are TGCAGTGCTAACATGCTAGACAACGAGCAGTACTTC.

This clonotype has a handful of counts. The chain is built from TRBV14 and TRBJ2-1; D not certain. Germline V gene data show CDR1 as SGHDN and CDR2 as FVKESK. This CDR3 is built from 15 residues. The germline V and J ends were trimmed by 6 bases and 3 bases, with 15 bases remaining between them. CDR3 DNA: TGTGCCAGCAGTCACGGGTTAGCCTACTACAATGAGCAGTTCTTC. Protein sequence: CASSHGLAYYNEQFF.

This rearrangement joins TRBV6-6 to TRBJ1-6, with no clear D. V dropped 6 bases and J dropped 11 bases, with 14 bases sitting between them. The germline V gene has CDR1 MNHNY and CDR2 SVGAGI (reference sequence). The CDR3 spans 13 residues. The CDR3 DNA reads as TGTGCCAGCAGACAAGAGGGAAACACACCCCTCCACTTT. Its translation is CASRQEGNTPLHF.

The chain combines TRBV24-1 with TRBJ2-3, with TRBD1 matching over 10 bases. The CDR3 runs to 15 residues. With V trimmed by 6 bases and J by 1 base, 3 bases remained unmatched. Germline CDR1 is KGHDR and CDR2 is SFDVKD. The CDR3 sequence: CATSLGTGGTDTQYF. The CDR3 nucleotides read TGTGCCACCAGTCTTGGGACAGGGGGCACAGATACGCAGTATTTT.

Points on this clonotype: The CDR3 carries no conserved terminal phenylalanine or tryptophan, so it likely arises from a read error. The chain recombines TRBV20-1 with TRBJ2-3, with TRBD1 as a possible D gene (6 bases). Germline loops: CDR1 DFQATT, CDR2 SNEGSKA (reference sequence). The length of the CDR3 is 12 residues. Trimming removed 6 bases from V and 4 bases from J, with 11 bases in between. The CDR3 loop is CSAGDKSDTQYS. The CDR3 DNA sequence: TGCAGTGCGGGGGACAAGTCAGATACGCAGTATTCT.

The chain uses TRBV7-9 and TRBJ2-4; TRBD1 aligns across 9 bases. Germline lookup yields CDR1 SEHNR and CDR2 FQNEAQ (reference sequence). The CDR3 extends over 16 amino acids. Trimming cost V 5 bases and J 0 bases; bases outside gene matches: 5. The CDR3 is CASSGRTGVAKNIQYF. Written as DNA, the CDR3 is TGTGCCAGCAGCGGAAGGACAGGGGTAGCCAAAAACATTCAGTACTTC.

CDR3 sequence reads: CASSPWDREQNSPLHF. CDR3 coding DNA: TGTGCCAGCAGTCCCTGGGACAGGGAACAGAATTCACCCCTCCACTTT. The J gene is TRBJ1-6, the V gene TRBV6-1; 9 bases line up with TRBD1. CDR3 length: 16 residues. J was trimmed by 7 bases and V by 5 bases; bases with no gene match: 9. The germline V gene has CDR1 MNHNS and CDR2 SASEGT.

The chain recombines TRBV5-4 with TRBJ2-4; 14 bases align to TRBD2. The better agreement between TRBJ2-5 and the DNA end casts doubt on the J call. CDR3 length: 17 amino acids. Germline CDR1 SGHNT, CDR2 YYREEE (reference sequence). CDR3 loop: CASSLLGTSGGQETQYF. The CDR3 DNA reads TGTGCCAGCAGCTTGCTGGGGACTAGCGGGGGACAAGAGACCCAGTACTTC.

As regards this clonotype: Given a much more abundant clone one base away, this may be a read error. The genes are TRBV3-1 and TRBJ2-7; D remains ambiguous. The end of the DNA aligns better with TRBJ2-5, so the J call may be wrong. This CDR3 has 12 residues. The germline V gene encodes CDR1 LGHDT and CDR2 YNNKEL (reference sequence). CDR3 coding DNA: TGTGCCAGCAGCCGAGATTACGAGACCCAGTACTTC. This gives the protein CASSRDYETQYF.

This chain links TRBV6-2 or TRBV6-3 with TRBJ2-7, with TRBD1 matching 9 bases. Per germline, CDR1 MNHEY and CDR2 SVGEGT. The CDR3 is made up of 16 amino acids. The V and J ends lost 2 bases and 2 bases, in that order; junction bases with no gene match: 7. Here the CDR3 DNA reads TGTGCCAGCAGTTACCCCGGACAGGGGAGGACCTACGAGCAGTACTTC. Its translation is CASSYPGQGRTYEQYF.

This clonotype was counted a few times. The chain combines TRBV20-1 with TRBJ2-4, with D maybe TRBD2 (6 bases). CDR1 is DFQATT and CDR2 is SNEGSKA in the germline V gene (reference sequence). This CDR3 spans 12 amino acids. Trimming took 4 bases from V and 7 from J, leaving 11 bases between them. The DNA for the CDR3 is TGCAGTGCTACTACCGGAGGGAACATTCAGTACTTC. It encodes CSATTGGNIQYF.

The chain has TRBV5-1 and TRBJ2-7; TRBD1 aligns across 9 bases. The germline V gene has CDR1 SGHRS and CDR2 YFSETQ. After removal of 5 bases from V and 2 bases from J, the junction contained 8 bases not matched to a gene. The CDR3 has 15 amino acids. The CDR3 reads CASSSGTGSTYEQYF. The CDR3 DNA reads TGCGCCAGCAGTTCCGGGACAGGGAGCACCTACGAGCAGTACTTC.

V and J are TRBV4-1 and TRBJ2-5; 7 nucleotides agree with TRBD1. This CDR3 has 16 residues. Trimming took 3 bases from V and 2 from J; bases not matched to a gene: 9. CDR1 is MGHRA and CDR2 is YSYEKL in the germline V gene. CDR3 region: CASSHGQGVIQETQYF. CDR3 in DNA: TGCGCCAGCAGCCACGGTCAGGGGGTAATTCAAGAGACCCAGTACTTC.

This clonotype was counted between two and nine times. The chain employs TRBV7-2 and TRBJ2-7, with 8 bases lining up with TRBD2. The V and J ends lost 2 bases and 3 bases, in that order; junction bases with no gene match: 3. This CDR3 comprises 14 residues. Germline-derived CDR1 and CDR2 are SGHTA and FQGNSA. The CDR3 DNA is TGTGCCAGCAGCTTAACTAGCGGCAACTACGAGCAGTACTTC. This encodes CASSLTSGNYEQYF.

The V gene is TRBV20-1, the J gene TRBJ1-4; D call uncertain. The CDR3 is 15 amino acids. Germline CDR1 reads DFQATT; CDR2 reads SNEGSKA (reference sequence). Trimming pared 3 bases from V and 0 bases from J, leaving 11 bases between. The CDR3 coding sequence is TGCAGTGCTAGGCCCCCGGAGGCAACTAATGAAAAACTGTTTTTT. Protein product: CSARPPEATNEKLFF.

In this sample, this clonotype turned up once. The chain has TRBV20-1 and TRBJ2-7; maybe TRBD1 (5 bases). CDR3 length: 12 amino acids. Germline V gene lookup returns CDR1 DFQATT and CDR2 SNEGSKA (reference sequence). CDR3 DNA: TGCGGGGCAGCTAGGACCTCCTACGAGCAGTACTTC. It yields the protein CGAARTSYEQYF.

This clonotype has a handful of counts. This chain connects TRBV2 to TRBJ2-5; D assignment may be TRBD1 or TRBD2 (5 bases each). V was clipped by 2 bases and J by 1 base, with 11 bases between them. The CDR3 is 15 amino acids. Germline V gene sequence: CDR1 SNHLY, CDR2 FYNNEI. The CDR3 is CASSEMGVTQETQYF. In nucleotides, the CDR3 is TGTGCCAGCAGTGAAATGGGGGTCACCCAAGAGACCCAGTACTTC.

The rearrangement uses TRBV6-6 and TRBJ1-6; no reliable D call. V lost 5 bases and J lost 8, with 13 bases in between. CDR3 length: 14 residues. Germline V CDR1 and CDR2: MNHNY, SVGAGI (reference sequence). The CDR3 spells CASSRSSWDSPLHF. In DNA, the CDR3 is TGTGCCAGCAGTAGGAGTTCATGGGATTCACCCCTCCACTTT.